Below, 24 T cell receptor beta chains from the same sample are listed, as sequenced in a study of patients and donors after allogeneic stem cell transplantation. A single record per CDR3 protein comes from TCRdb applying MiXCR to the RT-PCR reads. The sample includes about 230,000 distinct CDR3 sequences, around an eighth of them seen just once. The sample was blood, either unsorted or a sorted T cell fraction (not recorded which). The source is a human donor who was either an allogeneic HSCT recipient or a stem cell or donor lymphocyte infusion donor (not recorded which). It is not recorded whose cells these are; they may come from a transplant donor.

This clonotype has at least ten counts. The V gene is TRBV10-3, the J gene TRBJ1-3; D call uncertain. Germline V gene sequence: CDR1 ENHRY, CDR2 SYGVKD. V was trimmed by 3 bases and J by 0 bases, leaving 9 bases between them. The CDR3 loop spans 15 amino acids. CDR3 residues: CAISEEQSSGNTIYF. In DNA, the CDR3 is TGTGCCATCAGTGAAGAGCAGAGCTCTGGAAACACCATATATTTT.

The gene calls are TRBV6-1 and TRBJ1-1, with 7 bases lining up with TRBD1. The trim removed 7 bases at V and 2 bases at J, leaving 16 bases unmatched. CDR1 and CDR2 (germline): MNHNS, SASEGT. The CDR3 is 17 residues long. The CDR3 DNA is TGTGCCAGCATGAGGAGACAGGGTGACCGCATCAACACTGAAGCTTTCTTT. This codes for CASMRRQGDRINTEAFF.

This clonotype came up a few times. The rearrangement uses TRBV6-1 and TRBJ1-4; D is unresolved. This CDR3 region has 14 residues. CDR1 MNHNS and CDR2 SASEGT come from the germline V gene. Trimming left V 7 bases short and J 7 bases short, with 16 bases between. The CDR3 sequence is CASTTTGRPEKLFF. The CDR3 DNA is TGTGCCAGCACCACCACCGGCAGGCCTGAAAAACTGTTTTTT.

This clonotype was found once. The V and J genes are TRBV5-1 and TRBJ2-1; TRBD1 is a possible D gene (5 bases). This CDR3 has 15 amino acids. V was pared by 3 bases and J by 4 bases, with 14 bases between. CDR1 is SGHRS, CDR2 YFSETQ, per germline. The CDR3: CASSWQSGKYNEQFF. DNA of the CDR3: TGCGCCAGCAGCTGGCAGTCAGGGAAGTACAATGAGCAGTTCTTC. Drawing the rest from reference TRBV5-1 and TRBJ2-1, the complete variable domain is KAGVTQTPRYLIKTRGQQVTLSCSPISGHRSVSWYQQTPGQGLQFLFEYFSETQRNKGNFPGRFSGRQFSNSRSEMNVSTLELGDSALYLCASSWQSGKYNEQFFGPGTRLTVL.

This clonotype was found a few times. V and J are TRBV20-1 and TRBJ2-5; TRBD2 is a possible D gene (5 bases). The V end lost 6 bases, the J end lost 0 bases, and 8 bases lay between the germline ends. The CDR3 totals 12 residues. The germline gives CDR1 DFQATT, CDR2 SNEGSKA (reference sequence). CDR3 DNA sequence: TGCAGTGCCGGGGAGCACCAAGAGACCCAGTACTTC. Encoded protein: CSAGEHQETQYF.

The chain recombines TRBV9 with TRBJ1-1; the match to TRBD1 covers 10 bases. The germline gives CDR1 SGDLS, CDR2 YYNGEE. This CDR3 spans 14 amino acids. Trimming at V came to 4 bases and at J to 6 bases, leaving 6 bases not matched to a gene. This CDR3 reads CASSQRGQGSEAFF. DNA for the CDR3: TGTGCCAGCAGCCAGAGGGGACAGGGGTCTGAAGCTTTCTTT.

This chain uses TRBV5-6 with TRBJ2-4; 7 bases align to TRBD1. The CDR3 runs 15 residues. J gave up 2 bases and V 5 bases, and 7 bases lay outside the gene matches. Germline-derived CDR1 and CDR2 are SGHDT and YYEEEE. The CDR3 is CASSHDRESKNIQYF. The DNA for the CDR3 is TGTGCCAGCAGTCACGACAGGGAGTCCAAAAACATTCAGTACTTC.

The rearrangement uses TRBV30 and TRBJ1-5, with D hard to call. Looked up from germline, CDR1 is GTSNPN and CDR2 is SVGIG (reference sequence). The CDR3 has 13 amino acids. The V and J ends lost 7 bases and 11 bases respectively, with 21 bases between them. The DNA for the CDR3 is TGTGCCTACCTTCCGGCAGGCACCTCAGCCCAGCATTTT. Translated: CAYLPAGTSAQHF.

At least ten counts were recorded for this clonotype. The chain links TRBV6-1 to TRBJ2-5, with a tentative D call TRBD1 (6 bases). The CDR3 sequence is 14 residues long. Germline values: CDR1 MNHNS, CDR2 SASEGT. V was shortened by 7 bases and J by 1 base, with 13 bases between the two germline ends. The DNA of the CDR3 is TGTGCCAGCACATCTCAGGGGTCCCAAGAGACCCAGTACTTC. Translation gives CASTSQGSQETQYF.

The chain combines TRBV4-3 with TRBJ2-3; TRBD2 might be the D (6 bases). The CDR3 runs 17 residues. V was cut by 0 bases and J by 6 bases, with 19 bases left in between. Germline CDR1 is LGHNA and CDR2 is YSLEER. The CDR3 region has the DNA TGCGCCAGCAGCCAAGAGGGGAGAGGTAGCGGACGCGATACGCAGTATTTT. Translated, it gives CASSQEGRGSGRDTQYF.

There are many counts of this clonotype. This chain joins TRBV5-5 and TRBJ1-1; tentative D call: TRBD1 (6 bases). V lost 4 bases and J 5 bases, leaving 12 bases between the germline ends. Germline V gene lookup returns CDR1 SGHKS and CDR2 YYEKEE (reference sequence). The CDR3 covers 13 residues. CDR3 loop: CASSRPGDTEAFF. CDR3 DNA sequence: TGTGCCAGCAGCCGGCCAGGGGATACTGAAGCTTTCTTT.

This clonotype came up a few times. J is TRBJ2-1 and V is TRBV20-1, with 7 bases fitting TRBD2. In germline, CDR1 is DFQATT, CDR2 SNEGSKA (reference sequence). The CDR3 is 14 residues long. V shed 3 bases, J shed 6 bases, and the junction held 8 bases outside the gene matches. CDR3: CSASGGSAVNEQFF. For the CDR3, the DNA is TGCAGTGCTAGCGGCGGGAGCGCCGTCAATGAGCAGTTCTTC.

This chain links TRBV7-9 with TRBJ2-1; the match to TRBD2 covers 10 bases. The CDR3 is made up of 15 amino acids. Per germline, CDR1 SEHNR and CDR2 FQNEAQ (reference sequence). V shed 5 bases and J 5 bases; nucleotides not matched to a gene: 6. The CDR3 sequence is CASSKGTSANNEQFF. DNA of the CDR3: TGTGCCAGCAGCAAAGGGACTAGCGCTAACAATGAGCAGTTCTTC.

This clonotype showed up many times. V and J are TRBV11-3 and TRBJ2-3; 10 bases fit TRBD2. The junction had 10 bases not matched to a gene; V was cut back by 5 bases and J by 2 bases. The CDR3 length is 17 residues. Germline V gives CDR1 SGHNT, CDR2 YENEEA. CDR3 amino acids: CASSLPPLAGITDTQYF. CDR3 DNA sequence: TGTGCCAGCAGCCTCCCCCCACTAGCGGGGATCACAGATACGCAGTATTTT.

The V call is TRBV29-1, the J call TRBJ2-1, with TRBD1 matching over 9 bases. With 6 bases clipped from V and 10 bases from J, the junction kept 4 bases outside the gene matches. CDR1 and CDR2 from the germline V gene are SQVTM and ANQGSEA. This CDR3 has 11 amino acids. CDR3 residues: CSVADRGEQFF. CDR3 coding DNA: TGCAGCGTCGCAGACAGGGGGGAGCAGTTCTTC.

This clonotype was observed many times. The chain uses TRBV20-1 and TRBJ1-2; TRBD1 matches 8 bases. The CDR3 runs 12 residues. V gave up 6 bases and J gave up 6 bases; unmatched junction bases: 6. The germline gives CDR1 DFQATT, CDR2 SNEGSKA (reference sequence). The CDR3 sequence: CSAGDRGNGYTF. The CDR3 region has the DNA TGCAGTGCCGGCGACAGGGGCAATGGCTACACCTTC.

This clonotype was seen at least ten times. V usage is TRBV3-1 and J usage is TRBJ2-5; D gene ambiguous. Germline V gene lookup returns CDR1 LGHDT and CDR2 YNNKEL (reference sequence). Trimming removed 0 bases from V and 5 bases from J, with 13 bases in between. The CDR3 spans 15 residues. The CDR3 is CASSQDSSFVETQYF. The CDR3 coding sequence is TGTGCCAGCAGCCAAGATTCGTCCTTTGTGGAGACCCAGTACTTC.

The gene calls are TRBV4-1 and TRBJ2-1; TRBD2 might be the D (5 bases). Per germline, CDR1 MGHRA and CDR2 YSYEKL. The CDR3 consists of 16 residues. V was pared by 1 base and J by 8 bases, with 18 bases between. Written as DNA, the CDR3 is TGCGCCAGCAGCCAAGTAGATGGGCTAGCTCGGGATGAGCAGTTCTTC. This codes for CASSQVDGLARDEQFF.

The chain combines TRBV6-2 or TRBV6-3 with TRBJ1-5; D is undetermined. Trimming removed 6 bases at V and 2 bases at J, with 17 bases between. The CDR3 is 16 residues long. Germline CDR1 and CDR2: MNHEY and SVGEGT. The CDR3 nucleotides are TGTGCCAGCAGCTTGGAGGACGTTTGGGGCAATCAGCCCCAGCATTTT. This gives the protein CASSLEDVWGNQPQHF.

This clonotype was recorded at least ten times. CDR3 DNA sequence: TGCAGTGCTAGCGGACAGCTCTATGAAAAACTGTTTTTT. It specifies CSASGQLYEKLFF. The rearrangement uses TRBV20-1 and TRBJ1-4, with D perhaps matching TRBD1 (6 bases). Trimming shortened V by 3 bases and J by 6 bases, and 11 bases separated the two germline ends. This CDR3 is built from 13 residues. Germline CDR1 DFQATT, CDR2 SNEGSKA (reference sequence).

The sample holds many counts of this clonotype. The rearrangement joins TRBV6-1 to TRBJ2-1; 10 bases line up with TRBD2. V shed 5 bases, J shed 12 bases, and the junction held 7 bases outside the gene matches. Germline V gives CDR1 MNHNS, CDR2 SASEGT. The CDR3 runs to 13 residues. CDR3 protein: CASSPSRLAGQFF. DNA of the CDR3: TGTGCCAGCAGTCCCTCTCGACTAGCGGGGCAGTTCTTC.

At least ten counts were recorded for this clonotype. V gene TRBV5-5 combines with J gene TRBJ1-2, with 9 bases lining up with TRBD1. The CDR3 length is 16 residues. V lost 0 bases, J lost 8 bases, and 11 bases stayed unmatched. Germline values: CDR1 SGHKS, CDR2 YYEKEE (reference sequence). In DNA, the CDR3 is TGTGCCAGCAGCTTGGGTCTCTCGGGACAGGGTACCGGCTACACCTTC. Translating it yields CASSLGLSGQGTGYTF.

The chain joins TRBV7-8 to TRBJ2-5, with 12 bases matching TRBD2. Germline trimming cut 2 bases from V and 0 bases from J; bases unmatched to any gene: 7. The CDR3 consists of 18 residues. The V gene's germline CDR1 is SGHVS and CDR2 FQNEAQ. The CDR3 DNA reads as TGTGCCAGCAGCTTATCCCTAGCGGGGGGGCCCGACCAAGAGACCCAGTACTTC. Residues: CASSLSLAGGPDQETQYF.

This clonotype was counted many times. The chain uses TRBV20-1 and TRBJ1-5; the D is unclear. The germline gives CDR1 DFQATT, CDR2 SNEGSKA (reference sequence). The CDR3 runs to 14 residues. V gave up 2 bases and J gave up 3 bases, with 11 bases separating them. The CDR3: CSARPTHANQPQHF. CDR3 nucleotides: TGCAGTGCTAGACCCACCCACGCCAATCAGCCCCAGCATTTT.